This T cell receptor beta chain was retrieved from a study of blood T cell repertoires in COVID-19 (dated by TCRdb to the early 2020s). For the study in its entirety: Samples from collaborators originated in the United States, Italy and Spain and spanned both the acute and convalescent phases of COVID-19. The material from the prospective study consisted of cDNA or gDNA derived from T cells, B-cell-depleted T cells, or PBMCs. Deeply sampled blood TCRbeta repertoires from subjects exposed to, actively infected with, or recovered from COVID-19 were included in the dataset. The repertoires were made available in a free public database intended to serve as a resource for research on the immune response to SARS-CoV-2. The samples were drawn from two sources: the first 160 participants of the ongoing ImmuneRACE study, and 1,200 or so subjects contributed by 6 global collaborators. The sample metadata nearly always contained a de-identified subject ID, COVID-19 status, age in years and sex. Where available, HLA class I and class II types were taken from metadata supplied by the sample provider and were not determined by assay-based typing. What the research found in general, with its limitations: The quantity of clinical and demographic metadata differed by source and by participant and was supplied without curation.

TCRbeta CDR3 regions were amplified from genomic DNA by means of the immunoSEQ Assay, a bias-controlled multiplex PCR. Per the source publication's procedure: Within the assay, amplification of reference gene primers was used to estimate how many nucleated cells each sample contained. To quantify the absolute abundance of each unique TCRbeta CDR3 rearrangement, sequence reads were collapsed and filtered. Productive Simpson clonality was computed per sample as the square root of Simpson's diversity index over productive rearrangements. Here the immuneACCESS table is served through TCRdb, limited to in-frame sequences with V and J called. Missing clones are a known gap in these copies; in checked studies unresolved V genes cover under half, and the rest lacks a known reason. From that table come the V and J calls and clone size; the DNA was used to work out D and trimming. In this sample the table shows 300,000 to 350,000 clones, over 75% of which occur a single time. The ten largest make up 0.9% to 1.2% of the sample.

Enrolling through a virtual design, the prospective study's participants ranged in age from about 18 to 100 years and lived across 24 United States geographic areas. In the prospective study, cohorts were assigned on the basis of participant-reported clinical history obtained from a screening survey and a study questionnaire. Recovered participants in ImmuneRACE Cohort 3 were defined by two consecutive negative NP/OP PCR tests, clearance by a healthcare professional, or resolution of symptoms. Mobile phlebotomists in the prospective study collected whole blood, serum and a nasopharyngeal or oropharyngeal swab from every participant. Additional blood draws and questionnaires over an approximately two-month period could optionally be provided by prospective study participants. Prospective study blood samples were shipped either frozen or at room temperature before DNA extraction. The CDR3, from cysteine to phenylalanine, totals 17 residues. The read is trimmed to its CDR3 DNA, 51 bases read in frame from base 1.

As regards this clone: Its antigen has not been determined. The input lacks base qualities; no much larger clone sits a single base away.

The chain joins TRBV21-1 to TRBJ2-3; the table's D call, TRBD2, was not checked against the DNA. TRBV21-1 is deemed a pseudogene. Sequenced: PBMCs or T cells enriched from blood (not recorded which). The sequence was obtained from a woman younger than 45 who had recovered from COVID-19. The sequenced DNA: TGTGCCAGCAGCAAAGAGGCCGGGATGGGTTCCACAGATACGCAGTATTTT. Translated, this gives CASSKEAGMGSTDTQYF.